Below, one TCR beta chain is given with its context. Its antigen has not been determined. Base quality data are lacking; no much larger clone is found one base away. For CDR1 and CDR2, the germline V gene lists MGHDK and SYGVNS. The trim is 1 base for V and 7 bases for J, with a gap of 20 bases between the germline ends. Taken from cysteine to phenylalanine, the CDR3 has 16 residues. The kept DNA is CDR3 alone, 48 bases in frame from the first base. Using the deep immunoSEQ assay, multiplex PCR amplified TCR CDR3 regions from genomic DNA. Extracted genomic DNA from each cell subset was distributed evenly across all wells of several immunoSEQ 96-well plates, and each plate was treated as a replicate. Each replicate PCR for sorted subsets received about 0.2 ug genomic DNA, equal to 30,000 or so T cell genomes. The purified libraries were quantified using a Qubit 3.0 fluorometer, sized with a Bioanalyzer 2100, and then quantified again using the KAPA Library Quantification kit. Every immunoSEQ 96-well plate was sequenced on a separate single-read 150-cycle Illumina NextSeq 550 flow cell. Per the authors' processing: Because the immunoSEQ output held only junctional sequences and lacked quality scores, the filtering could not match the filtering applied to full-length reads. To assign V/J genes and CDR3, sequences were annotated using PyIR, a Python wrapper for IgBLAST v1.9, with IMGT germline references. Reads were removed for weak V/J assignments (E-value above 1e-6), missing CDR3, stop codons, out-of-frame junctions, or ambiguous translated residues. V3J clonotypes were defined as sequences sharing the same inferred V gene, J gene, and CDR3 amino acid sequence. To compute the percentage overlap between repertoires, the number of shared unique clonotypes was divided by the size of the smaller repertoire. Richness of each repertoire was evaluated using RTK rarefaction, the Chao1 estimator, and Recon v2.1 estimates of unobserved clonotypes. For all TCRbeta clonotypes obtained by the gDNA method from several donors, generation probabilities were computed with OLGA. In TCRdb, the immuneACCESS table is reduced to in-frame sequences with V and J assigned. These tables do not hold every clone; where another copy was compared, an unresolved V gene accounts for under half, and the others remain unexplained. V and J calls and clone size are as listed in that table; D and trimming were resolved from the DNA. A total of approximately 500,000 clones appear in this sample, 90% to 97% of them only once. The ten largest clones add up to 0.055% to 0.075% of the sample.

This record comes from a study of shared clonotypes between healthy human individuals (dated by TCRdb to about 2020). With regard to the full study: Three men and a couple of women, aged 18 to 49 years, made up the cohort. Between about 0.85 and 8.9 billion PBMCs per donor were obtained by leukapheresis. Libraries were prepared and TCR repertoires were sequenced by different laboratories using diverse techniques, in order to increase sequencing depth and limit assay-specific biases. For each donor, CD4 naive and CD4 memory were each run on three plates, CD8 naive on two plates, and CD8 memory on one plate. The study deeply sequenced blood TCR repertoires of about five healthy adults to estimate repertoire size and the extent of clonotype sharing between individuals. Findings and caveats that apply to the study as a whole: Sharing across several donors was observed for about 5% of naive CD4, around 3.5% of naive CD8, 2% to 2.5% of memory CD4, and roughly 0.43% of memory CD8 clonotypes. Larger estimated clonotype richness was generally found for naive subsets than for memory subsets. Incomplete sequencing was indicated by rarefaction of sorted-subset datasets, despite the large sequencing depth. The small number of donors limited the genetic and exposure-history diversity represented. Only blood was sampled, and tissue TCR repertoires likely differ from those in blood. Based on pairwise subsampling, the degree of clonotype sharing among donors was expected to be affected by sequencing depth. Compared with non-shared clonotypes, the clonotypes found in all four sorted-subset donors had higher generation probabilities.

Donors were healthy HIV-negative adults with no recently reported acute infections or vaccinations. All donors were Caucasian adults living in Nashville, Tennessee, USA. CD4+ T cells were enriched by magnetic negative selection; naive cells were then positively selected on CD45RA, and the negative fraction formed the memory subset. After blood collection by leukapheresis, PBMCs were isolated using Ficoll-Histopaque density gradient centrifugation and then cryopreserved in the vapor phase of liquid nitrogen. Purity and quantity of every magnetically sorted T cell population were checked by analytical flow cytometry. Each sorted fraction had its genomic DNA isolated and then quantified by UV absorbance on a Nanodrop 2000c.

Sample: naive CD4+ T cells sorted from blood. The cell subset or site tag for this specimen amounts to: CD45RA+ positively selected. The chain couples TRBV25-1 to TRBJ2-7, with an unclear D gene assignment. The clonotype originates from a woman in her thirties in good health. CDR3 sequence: CASSELLTPTVGEQYF. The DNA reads TGTGCCAGCAGTGAATTATTGACCCCAACCGTGGGAGAGCAGTACTTC.